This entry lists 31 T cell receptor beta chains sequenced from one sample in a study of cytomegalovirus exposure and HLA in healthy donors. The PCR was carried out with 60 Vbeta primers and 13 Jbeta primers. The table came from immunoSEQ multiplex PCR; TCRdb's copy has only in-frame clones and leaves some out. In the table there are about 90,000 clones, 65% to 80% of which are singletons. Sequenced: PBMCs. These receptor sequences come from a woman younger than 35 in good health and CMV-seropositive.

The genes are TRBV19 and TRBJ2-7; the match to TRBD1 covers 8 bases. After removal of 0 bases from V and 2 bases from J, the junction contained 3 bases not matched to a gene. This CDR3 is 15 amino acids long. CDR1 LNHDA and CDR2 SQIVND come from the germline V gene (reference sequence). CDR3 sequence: CASSIDPTGAYEQYF. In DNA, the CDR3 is TGTGCCAGTAGTATAGACCCGACAGGGGCCTACGAGCAGTACTTC.

The DNA of the CDR3 is TGCGCCAGCAGCTTGCGCGGGGGGAGCTCCTACGAGCAGTACTTC. It yields the protein CASSLRGGSSYEQYF. The V and J genes are TRBV5-1 and TRBJ2-7; 8 positions match TRBD2. CDR3 size: 15 residues. Unmatched junction bases numbered 3, after V lost 1 base and J lost 0 bases. Germline V gene data show CDR1 as SGHRS and CDR2 as YFSETQ. The full variable domain, rest sourced from reference TRBV5-1 and TRBJ2-7, is KAGVTQTPRYLIKTRGQQVTLSCSPISGHRSVSWYQQTPGQGLQFLFEYFSETQRNKGNFPGRFSGRQFSNSRSEMNVSTLELGDSALYLCASSLRGGSSYEQYFGPGTRLTVT.

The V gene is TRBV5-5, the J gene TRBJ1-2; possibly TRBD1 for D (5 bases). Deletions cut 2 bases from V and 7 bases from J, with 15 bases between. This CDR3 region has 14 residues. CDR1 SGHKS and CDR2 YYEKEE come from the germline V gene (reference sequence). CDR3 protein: CASSLQEGLGGYTF. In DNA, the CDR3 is TGTGCCAGCAGCTTACAGGAAGGGCTCGGTGGCTACACCTTC.

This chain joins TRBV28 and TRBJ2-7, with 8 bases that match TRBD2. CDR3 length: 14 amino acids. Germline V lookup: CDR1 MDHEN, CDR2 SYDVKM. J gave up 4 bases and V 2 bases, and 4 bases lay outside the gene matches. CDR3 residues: CASSLPGGPYEQYF. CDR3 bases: TGTGCCAGCAGTTTACCGGGAGGGCCTTACGAGCAGTACTTC. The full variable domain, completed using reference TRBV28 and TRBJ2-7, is DVKVTQSSRYLVKRTGEKVFLECVQDMDHENMFWYRQDPGLGLRLIYFSYDVKMKEKGDIPEGYSVSREKKERFSLILESASTNQTSMYLCASSLPGGPYEQYFGPGTRLTVT.

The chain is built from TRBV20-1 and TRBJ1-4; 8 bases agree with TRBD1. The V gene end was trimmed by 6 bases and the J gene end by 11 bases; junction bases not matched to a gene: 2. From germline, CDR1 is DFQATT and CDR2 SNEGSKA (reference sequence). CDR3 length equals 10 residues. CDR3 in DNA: TGCAGTGCCGGACAGGGTAAACTGTTTTTT. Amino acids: CSAGQGKLFF.

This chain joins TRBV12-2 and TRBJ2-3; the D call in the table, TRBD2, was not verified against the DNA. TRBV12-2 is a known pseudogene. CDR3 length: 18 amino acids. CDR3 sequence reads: CASRLEYQASHSTDTQYF. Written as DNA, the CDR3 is TGTGCAAGTCGCTTAGAATATCAGGCTAGCCACAGCACAGATACGCAGTATTTT.

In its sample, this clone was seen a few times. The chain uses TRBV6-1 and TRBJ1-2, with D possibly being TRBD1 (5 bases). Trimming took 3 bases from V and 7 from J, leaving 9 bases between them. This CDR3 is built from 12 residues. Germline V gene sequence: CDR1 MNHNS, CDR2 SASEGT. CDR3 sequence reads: CASSDRVVGYTF. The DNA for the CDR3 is TGTGCCAGCAGTGACAGGGTCGTTGGCTACACCTTC.

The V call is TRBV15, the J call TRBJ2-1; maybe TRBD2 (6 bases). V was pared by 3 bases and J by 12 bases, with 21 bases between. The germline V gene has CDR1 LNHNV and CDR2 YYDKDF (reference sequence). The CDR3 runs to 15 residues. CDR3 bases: TGTGCCACCAGCAGTGGGACCGGGACTCCGGGAGCGCAGTTCTTC. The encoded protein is CATSSGTGTPGAQFF.

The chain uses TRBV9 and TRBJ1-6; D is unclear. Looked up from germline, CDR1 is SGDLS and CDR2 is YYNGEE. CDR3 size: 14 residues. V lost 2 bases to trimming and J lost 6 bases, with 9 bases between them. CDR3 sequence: CASSVRPTNSPLHF. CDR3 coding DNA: TGTGCCAGCAGCGTCCGCCCTACTAATTCACCCCTCCACTTT.

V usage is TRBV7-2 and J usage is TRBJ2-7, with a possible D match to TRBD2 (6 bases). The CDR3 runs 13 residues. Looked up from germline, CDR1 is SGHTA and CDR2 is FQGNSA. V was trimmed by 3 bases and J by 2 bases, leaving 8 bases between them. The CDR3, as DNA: TGTGCCAGCAGCTTCGGCGGGGCCTACGAGCAGTACTTC. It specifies CASSFGGAYEQYF.

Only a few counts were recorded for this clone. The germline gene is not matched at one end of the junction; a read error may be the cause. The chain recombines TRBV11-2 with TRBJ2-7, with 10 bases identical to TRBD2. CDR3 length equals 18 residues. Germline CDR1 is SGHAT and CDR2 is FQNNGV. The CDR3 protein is CASSQDIAGGLLMDEQYF. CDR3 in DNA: TGCGCCAGCAGCCAAGATATAGCGGGAGGACTCCTTATGGACGAGCAGTACTTC.

The chain's CDR3 is CASSVEPGTGPAAFF. CDR3 DNA sequence: TGTGCCAGCAGCGTTGAACCCGGGACAGGCCCGGCAGCTTTCTTT. The chain carries TRBV9 and TRBJ1-1, with 8 nucleotides matching TRBD1. With V trimmed by 2 bases and J by 10 bases, 13 bases remained unmatched. Germline lookup yields CDR1 SGDLS and CDR2 YYNGEE. CDR3 length: 15 residues.

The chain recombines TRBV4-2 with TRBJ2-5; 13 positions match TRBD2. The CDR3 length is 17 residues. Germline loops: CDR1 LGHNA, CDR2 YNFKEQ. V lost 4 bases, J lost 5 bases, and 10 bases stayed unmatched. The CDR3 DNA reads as TGTGCCAGCAGCCCAGGGGGGACTAGCGGGAATGATGAGACCCAGTACTTC. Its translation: CASSPGGTSGNDETQYF.

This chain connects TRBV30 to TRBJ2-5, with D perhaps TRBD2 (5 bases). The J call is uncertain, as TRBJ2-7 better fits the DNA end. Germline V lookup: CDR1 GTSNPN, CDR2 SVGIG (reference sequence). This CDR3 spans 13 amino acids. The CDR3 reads CAWSGSASYEQYF. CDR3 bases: TGTGCCTGGAGTGGTAGCGCTTCCTACGAGCAGTACTTC.

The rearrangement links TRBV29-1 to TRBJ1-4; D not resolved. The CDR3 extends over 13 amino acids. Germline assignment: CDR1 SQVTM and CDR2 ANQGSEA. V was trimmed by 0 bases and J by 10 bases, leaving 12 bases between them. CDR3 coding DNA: TGCAGCGTTGAAGACCCTCGGGTCTCAAAACTGTTTTTT. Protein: CSVEDPRVSKLFF.

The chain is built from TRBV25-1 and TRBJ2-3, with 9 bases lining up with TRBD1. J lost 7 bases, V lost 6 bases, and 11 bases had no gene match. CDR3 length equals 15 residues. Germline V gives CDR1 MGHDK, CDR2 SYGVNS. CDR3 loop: CASRSPGTGLHTQYF. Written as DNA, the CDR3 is TGTGCCAGCAGATCACCCGGGACAGGGTTACATACGCAGTATTTT.

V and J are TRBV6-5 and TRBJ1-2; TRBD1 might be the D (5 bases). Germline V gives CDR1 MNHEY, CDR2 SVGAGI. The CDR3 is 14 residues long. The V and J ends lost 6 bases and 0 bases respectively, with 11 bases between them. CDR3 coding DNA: TGTGCCAGCAGCATACAGGAAACTAACTATGGCTACACCTTC. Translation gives CASSIQETNYGYTF.

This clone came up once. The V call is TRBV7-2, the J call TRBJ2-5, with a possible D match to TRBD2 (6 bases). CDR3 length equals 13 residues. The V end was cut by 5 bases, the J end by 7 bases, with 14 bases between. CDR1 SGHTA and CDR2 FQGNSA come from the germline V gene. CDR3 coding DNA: TGTGCCAGCAGCGAGCAATACGGGGGGACCCAGTACTTC. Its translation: CASSEQYGGTQYF.

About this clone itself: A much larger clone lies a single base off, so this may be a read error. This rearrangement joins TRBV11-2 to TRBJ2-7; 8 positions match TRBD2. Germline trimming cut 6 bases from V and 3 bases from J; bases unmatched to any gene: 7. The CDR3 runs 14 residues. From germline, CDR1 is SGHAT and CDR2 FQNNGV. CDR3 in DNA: TGTGCCAGCAGTTCCTTAGCGGGAATCTACGAGCAGTACTTC. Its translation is CASSSLAGIYEQYF.

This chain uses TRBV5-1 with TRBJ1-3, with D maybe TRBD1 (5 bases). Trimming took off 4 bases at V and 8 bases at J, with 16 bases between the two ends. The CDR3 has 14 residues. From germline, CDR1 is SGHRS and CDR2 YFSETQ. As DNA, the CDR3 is TGCGCCAGCAGCCCCGGGAGTGGGGGGGACACCATATATTTT. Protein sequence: CASSPGSGGDTIYF.

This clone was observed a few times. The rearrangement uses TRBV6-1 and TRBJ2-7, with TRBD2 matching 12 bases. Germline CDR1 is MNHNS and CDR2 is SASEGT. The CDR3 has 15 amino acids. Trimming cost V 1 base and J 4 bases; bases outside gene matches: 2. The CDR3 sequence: CASSEETSGSYEQYF. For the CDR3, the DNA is TGTGCCAGCAGTGAAGAGACTAGCGGGAGTTACGAGCAGTACTTC.

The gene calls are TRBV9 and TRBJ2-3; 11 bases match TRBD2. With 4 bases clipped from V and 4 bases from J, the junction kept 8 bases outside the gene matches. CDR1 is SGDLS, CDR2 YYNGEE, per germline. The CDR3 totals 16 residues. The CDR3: CASSLTSGGIPDTQYF. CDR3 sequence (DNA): TGTGCCAGCAGCCTTACTAGCGGGGGAATCCCAGATACGCAGTATTTT.

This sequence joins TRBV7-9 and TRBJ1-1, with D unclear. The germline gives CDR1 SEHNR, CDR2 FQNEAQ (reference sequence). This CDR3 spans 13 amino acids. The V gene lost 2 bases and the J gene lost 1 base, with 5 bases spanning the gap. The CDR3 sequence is CASSLLQNTEAFF. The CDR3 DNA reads TGTGCCAGCAGCTTATTACAGAACACTGAAGCTTTCTTT.

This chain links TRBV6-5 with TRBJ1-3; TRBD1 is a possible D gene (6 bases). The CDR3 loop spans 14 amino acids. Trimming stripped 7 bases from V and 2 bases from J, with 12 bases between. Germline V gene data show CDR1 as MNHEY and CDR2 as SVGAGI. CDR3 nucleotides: TGTGCCAGCATACAGGGAAGCCCTGGAAACACCATATATTTT. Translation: CASIQGSPGNTIYF.

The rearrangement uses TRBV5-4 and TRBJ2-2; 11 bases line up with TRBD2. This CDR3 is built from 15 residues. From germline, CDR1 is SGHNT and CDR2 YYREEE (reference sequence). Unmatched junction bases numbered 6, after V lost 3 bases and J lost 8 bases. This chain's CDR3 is CASSSGLAGRGELFF. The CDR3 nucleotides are TGTGCCAGCAGCTCCGGACTAGCGGGCCGTGGGGAGCTGTTTTTT.

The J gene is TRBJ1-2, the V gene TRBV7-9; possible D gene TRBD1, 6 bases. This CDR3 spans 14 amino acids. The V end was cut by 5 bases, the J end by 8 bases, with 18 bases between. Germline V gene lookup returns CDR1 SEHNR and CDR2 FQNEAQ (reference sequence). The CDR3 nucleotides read TGTGCCAGCAGCCCCACCCAGGGACATTGGGGCTACACCTTC. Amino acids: CASSPTQGHWGYTF.

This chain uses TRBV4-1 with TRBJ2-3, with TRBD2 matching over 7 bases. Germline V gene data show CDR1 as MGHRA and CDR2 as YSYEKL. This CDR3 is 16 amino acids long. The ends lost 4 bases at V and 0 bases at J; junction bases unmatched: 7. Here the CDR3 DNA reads TGCGCCAGCAGCCTTCGAGCGGGACCGAGCACAGATACGCAGTATTTT. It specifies CASSLRAGPSTDTQYF.

In DNA form, the CDR3 reads TGTGCCAGCAATAGAGCGAGCAACACTGAAGCTTTCTTT. Encoded protein: CASNRASNTEAFF. The J gene is TRBJ1-1, the V gene TRBV6-5; D unresolved. The V and J ends lost 7 bases and 2 bases respectively, with 11 bases between them. CDR3 length equals 13 residues. Per the germline V gene, CDR1 is MNHEY and CDR2 is SVGAGI.

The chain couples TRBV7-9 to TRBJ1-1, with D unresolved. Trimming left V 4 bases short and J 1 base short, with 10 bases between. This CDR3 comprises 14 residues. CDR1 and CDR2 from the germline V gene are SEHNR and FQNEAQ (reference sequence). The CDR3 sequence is CASSYRGPNTEAFF. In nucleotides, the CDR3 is TGTGCCAGCAGCTACCGAGGGCCGAACACTGAAGCTTTCTTT.

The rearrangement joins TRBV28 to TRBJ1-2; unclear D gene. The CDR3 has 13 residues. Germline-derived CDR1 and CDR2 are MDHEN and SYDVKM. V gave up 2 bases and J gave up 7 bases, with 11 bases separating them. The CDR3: CASSLGRRFGYTF. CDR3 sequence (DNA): TGTGCCAGCAGTTTAGGTCGCAGGTTTGGCTACACCTTC.

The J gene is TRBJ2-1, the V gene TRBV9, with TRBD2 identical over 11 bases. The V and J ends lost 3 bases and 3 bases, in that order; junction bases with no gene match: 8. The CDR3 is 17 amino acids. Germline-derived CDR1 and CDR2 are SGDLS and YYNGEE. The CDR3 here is CASSAGGGTSGYNEQFF. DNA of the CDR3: TGTGCCAGCAGCGCTGGGGGTGGGACTAGCGGCTACAATGAGCAGTTCTTC.